One sample yielded the 20 T cell receptor beta chains listed below, sequenced in a study of T cell changes during pregnancy in multiple sclerosis. TCRdb's copy holds only in-frame clones and misses some; the assay was immunoSEQ multiplex PCR. The sample shows about 79,000 clones, around 93% of them seen only once. The starting material was peripheral blood, obtained in the second trimester of pregnancy. Receptors were obtained from a female donor in good health, enrolled as a control in a pregnancy study.

This sequence joins TRBV7-2 and TRBJ2-3; D is ambiguous. V lost 5 bases to trimming and J lost 0 bases, with 15 bases between them. This CDR3 region has 16 residues. Germline V gene lookup returns CDR1 SGHTA and CDR2 FQGNSA. The CDR3 reads CASSQLAAASTDTQYF. CDR3 sequence (DNA): TGTGCCAGCAGCCAGCTGGCGGCGGCGAGCACAGATACGCAGTATTTT.

The chain couples TRBV4-2 to TRBJ2-7, with no clear D. The CDR3 spans 16 residues. V lost 0 bases and J lost 2, with 14 bases in between. From germline, CDR1 is LGHNA and CDR2 YNFKEQ. This CDR3 is CASSQESGTLTYEQYF. In DNA, the CDR3 is TGTGCCAGCAGCCAAGAATCGGGTACACTGACCTACGAGCAGTACTTC.

The rearrangement joins TRBV14 to TRBJ1-2; D might be TRBD1 (5 bases). Trimming pared 4 bases from V and 6 bases from J, leaving 9 bases between. The V gene's germline CDR1 is SGHDN and CDR2 FVKESK. The CDR3 sequence is 12 residues long. CDR3 amino acids: CASSRQLDGYTF. CDR3 DNA sequence: TGTGCCAGCAGCCGACAGCTAGATGGCTACACCTTC.

The J gene is TRBJ1-1, the V gene TRBV6-4, with D possibly TRBD1 on 6 matching bases. This CDR3 has 13 residues. V was pared by 6 bases and J by 1 base, with 9 bases between. Germline lookup yields CDR1 MRHNA and CDR2 SNTAGT. The CDR3 region has the DNA TGTGCCAGCAGAGAGACAGGGAACACTGAAGCTTTCTTT. Its protein product is CASRETGNTEAFF.

The rearrangement joins TRBV5-4 to TRBJ1-4; D is perhaps TRBD1 (6 bases). This CDR3 spans 16 amino acids. From germline, CDR1 is SGHNT and CDR2 YYREEE (reference sequence). V lost 4 bases to trimming and J lost 5 bases, with 18 bases between them. The CDR3 sequence: CASSPGHRGGNEKLFF. The CDR3 nucleotides are TGTGCCAGCAGCCCGGGACACCGGGGGGGAAATGAAAAACTGTTTTTT.

V is TRBV5-8 and J is TRBJ2-7; perhaps TRBD1 as D (5 bases). V shed 4 bases and J shed 4 bases, with 15 bases lying between them. The CDR3 has 14 amino acids. CDR1 and CDR2 (germline): SGHTS, YDEGEE. CDR3 in amino acids: CASSLRSGLYEQYF. CDR3 bases: TGTGCCAGCAGCCTACGATCAGGGTTGTACGAGCAGTACTTC.

This clone was seen a single time. This chain links TRBV12-5 with TRBJ1-2, with D perhaps matching TRBD1 (5 bases). The CDR3 covers 18 residues. With 1 base removed from V and 3 bases from J, the gap between germline ends came to 21 bases. Germline CDR1 reads LGHNT; CDR2 reads FRNRAP. The CDR3 here is CASGLDPAMDTLYYGYTF. The CDR3 region has the DNA TGTGCTAGTGGTTTGGACCCTGCCATGGACACTCTTTACTATGGCTACACCTTC.

This chain joins TRBV7-2 and TRBJ2-5; the D gene is possibly TRBD1 (5 bases). CDR3 length: 14 residues. V was shortened by 1 base and J by 4 bases, with 10 bases between the two germline ends. Germline V gene lookup returns CDR1 SGHTA and CDR2 FQGNSA. The CDR3 sequence is CASSLGPQGETQYF. The CDR3 bases are TGTGCCAGCAGCTTAGGCCCCCAGGGAGAGACCCAGTACTTC.

The CDR3 DNA reads TGTGCCAGCAGCTCCTCTAAGACTGAAGCTTTCTTT. Translating it yields CASSSSKTEAFF. This rearrangement joins TRBV7-3 to TRBJ1-1; D remains unclear. V lost 4 bases and J 5 bases, leaving 8 bases between the germline ends. Germline CDR1 is SGHTA and CDR2 is FQGTGA. This CDR3 spans 12 amino acids.

The chain links TRBV6-1 to TRBJ1-2; a weak D match, TRBD1 (5 bases). The CDR3 spans 15 residues. The V gene lost 0 bases and the J gene lost 3 bases, with 11 bases spanning the gap. Looked up from germline, CDR1 is MNHNS and CDR2 is SASEGT. CDR3 in DNA: TGTGCCAGCAGTGAAGCTGGACACTTAGACTATGGCTACACCTTC. This translates into CASSEAGHLDYGYTF.

The chain is built from TRBV6-5 and TRBJ2-7; 8 bases line up with TRBD1. The ends lost 3 bases at V and 2 bases at J; junction bases unmatched: 3. From germline, CDR1 is MNHEY and CDR2 SVGAGI. The CDR3 sequence is 14 residues long. Here the CDR3 reads CASSYGQGPYEQYF. The CDR3 nucleotides read TGTGCCAGCAGTTATGGACAGGGCCCCTACGAGCAGTACTTC.

This clone came up once. This chain uses TRBV7-6 with TRBJ2-1, with D tentatively TRBD1 (6 bases). V dropped 1 base and J dropped 5 bases, with 9 bases sitting between them. The CDR3 runs to 14 residues. CDR1 and CDR2 (germline): SGHVS, FNYEAQ. The CDR3 here is CASSLEDRHNEQFF. Here the CDR3 DNA reads TGTGCCAGCAGCTTAGAGGACAGACACAATGAGCAGTTCTTC.

The CDR3 region is CASSRGGQNNEQFF. CDR3 sequence (DNA): TGCGCCAGCAGCCGGGGGGGCCAGAACAATGAGCAGTTCTTC. The V and J genes are TRBV4-1 and TRBJ2-1, with a possible D match to TRBD2 (7 bases). This CDR3 spans 14 amino acids. Between the trimmed V and J ends, which lost 4 bases and 5 bases, there was a span of 12 bases. CDR1 is MGHRA, CDR2 YSYEKL, per germline.

This chain links TRBV5-4 with TRBJ2-2; D is undetermined. There are 12 residues in the CDR3. Deletions cut 0 bases from V and 8 bases from J, with 5 bases between. Germline CDR1 and CDR2: SGHNT and YYREEE (reference sequence). The CDR3 nucleotides read TGTGCCAGCAGCTTGGGAGGAGGGGAGCTGTTTTTT. It codes for CASSLGGGELFF.

The rearrangement uses TRBV4-1 and TRBJ1-4, with D possibly TRBD1 on 5 matching bases. There are 16 residues in the CDR3. Trimming left V 1 base short and J 0 bases short, with 9 bases between. Germline assignment: CDR1 MGHRA and CDR2 YSYEKL. The CDR3: CASSQVLTATNEKLFF. The CDR3, as DNA: TGCGCCAGCAGCCAAGTTCTGACAGCAACTAATGAAAAACTGTTTTTT.

The chain joins TRBV5-1 to TRBJ2-6; D uncertain. From germline, CDR1 is SGHRS and CDR2 YFSETQ. Trimming cost V 4 bases and J 0 bases, with 5 bases left between them. CDR3 length: 14 residues. The CDR3 DNA reads as TGCGCCAGCAGCACTTCCTCTGGGGCCAACGTCCTGACTTTC. Protein product: CASSTSSGANVLTF.

The V call is TRBV11-2, the J call TRBJ2-5; 9 nucleotides align to TRBD2. V lost 5 bases to trimming and J lost 4 bases; unmatched junction nucleotides: 8. Germline V lookup: CDR1 SGHAT, CDR2 FQNNGV. This CDR3 spans 15 amino acids. In DNA, the CDR3 is TGTGCCAGCAGCCGAGATGCTAGCGGGGTAGAGACCCAGTACTTC. This gives the protein CASSRDASGVETQYF.

This chain joins TRBV4-2 and TRBJ2-3; TRBD1 might be the D (6 bases). The CDR3 is 15 residues long. V was clipped by 2 bases and J by 2 bases, with 11 bases between them. Germline lookup yields CDR1 LGHNA and CDR2 YNFKEQ. CDR3 DNA: TGTGCCAGCAGCCAACTACAGGGCACCACAGATACGCAGTATTTT. This sequence encodes CASSQLQGTTDTQYF.

This chain connects TRBV9 to TRBJ1-4; 9 bases are a match to TRBD1. Germline CDR1 SGDLS, CDR2 YYNGEE. The CDR3 consists of 15 residues. V dropped 4 bases and J dropped 8; count of bases not matched to a gene: 9. In nucleotides, the CDR3 is TGTGCCAGCAGCCCGCGGACAGGGGAGGGGGAAAAACTGTTTTTT. The encoded protein is CASSPRTGEGEKLFF.

This clone was recorded only once. This chain uses TRBV7-8 with TRBJ2-7; maybe TRBD1 (5 bases). Trimming stripped 1 base from V and 4 bases from J, with 14 bases between. The CDR3 has 15 amino acids. Germline CDR1 reads SGHVS; CDR2 reads FQNEAQ. The CDR3 nucleotides read TGTGCCAGCAGCTTAGATCAGGGTCTTGTTTACGAGCAGTACTTC. It encodes CASSLDQGLVYEQYF.